This TCR beta chain was identified during a study of T cell changes during pregnancy in multiple sclerosis. In germline, CDR1 is WSHSY, CDR2 SAAADI. This CDR3 spans 16 amino acids. Germline trimming cut 4 bases from V and 0 bases from J; bases unmatched to any gene: 8. Using immunoSEQ multiplex PCR, the repertoire was profiled, and TCRdb retains in-frame clones only, with some absent. The data hold about 68,000 clones, with 91% observed a single time. The source is a female donor with multiple sclerosis, enrolled in a pregnancy study. The material sequenced was peripheral blood, taken in the second trimester of pregnancy. The chain combines TRBV10-2 with TRBJ2-7; 8 bases line up with TRBD2. The CDR3 nucleotides are TGCGCCAGCAGTGTAACTAGCGGATTAGTCTCCTACGAGCAGTACTTC. Protein product: CASSVTSGLVSYEQYF.